This entry lists 19 T cell receptor beta chains sequenced from one sample in a study of T cell responses to AZD1222 COVID-19 vaccine. Clones were read by immunoSEQ multiplex PCR, and TCRdb kept only the in-frame ones, dropping some. The sample records more than 85,000 clones, 91% being singletons. Here the sequenced sample was peripheral blood, taken on day 0 of AZD1222 vaccination. Receptor source: an adult in good health.

The table lists this clone with a few counts. V is TRBV19 and J is TRBJ2-2; possible D gene TRBD1, 6 bases. This CDR3 comprises 13 residues. V lost 10 bases, J lost 0 bases, and 9 bases lay in between. Germline lookup yields CDR1 LNHDA and CDR2 SQIVND (reference sequence). CDR3 protein: CATWGPNTGELFF. The CDR3 region has the DNA TGTGCCACCTGGGGGCCGAACACCGGGGAGCTGTTTTTT.

J is TRBJ1-1 and V is TRBV29-1; TRBD1 is a possible D gene (5 bases). The CDR3 has 12 residues. V shed 8 bases and J shed 4 bases, with 14 bases lying between them. Germline CDR1 and CDR2: SQVTM and ANQGSEA. The DNA for the CDR3 is TGCAGCTCCAGTCCGGGGGGCACTGAAGCTTTCTTT. Its protein product is CSSSPGGTEAFF.

This clone appeared a single time. J is TRBJ2-1 and V is TRBV5-4; 8 nucleotides align to TRBD2. The CDR3 sequence is 14 residues long. The germline V gene encodes CDR1 SGHNT and CDR2 YYREEE (reference sequence). J gave up 3 bases and V 4 bases, and 3 bases lay outside the gene matches. In nucleotides, the CDR3 is TGTGCCAGCAGCCCTGCGGGGGGCTACAATGAGCAGTTCTTC. Protein sequence: CASSPAGGYNEQFF.

The chain combines TRBV5-1 with TRBJ2-1; 10 bases map to TRBD1. The V segment lost 4 bases and the J segment 4 bases; nucleotides outside the gene matches: 5. This CDR3 contains 15 residues. Looked up from germline, CDR1 is SGHRS and CDR2 is YFSETQ. The CDR3 region has the DNA TGCGCCAGCAGCCAACGGACAGGGGGTTACAATGAGCAGTTCTTC. Amino acids: CASSQRTGGYNEQFF. Drawing the rest from reference TRBV5-1 and TRBJ2-1, the complete variable domain is KAGVTQTPRYLIKTRGQQVTLSCSPISGHRSVSWYQQTPGQGLQFLFEYFSETQRNKGNFPGRFSGRQFSNSRSEMNVSTLELGDSALYLCASSQRTGGYNEQFFGPGTRLTVL.

The chain couples TRBV2 to TRBJ2-1; D gene unclear. The CDR3 runs 13 residues. V lost 4 bases and J lost 4, with 8 bases in between. From germline, CDR1 is SNHLY and CDR2 FYNNEI. CDR3 sequence (DNA): TGTGCCAGCAGTGCTGACTTTTACAATGAGCAGTTCTTC. This translates into CASSADFYNEQFF.

The rearrangement uses TRBV30 and TRBJ1-1, with 9 bases fitting TRBD1. The CDR3 extends over 11 amino acids. CDR1 is GTSNPN and CDR2 is SVGIG in the germline V gene (reference sequence). The V gene end was trimmed by 8 bases and the J gene end by 4 bases; junction bases not matched to a gene: 2. The CDR3 nucleotides read TGTGCCGGGACAGGGCCCACTGAAGCTTTCTTT. The encoded protein is CAGTGPTEAFF.

This clone was seen a handful of times. V and J are TRBV7-8 and TRBJ1-6, with a possible D match to TRBD1 (5 bases). The CDR3 spans 14 residues. V was shortened by 4 bases and J by 7 bases, with 11 bases between the two germline ends. The germline V gene has CDR1 SGHVS and CDR2 FQNEAQ. CDR3: CASSSGFWNSPLHF. In DNA form, the CDR3 reads TGTGCCAGCAGCTCAGGGTTTTGGAATTCACCCCTCCACTTT. The full variable domain, its missing parts supplied by reference TRBV7-8 and TRBJ1-6, is GAGVSQSPRYKVAKRGQDVALRCDPISGHVSLFWYQQALGQGPEFLTYFQNEAQLDKSGLPSDRFFAERPEGSVSTLKIQRTQQEDSAVYLCASSSGFWNSPLHFGNGTRLTVT.

The chain uses TRBV12-3 or TRBV12-4 and TRBJ2-3; 8 bases are shared with TRBD1. The CDR3 length is 13 residues. Germline trimming cut 9 bases from V and 7 bases from J; bases unmatched to any gene: 9. The CDR3 coding sequence is TGTGCCAGTTCCGGACAGGGAGAAAATACGCAGTATTTT. It specifies CASSGQGENTQYF.

The V gene is TRBV7-2, the J gene TRBJ2-7; D not certain. Germline-derived CDR1 and CDR2 are SGHTA and FQGNSA. This CDR3 has 12 amino acids. The ends were cut back, 2 bases at V and 8 bases at J, with 10 bases in the middle. This CDR3 reads CASSLQWRKQYF. The CDR3 nucleotides read TGTGCCAGCAGCTTACAATGGCGGAAGCAGTACTTC.

V is TRBV4-1 and J is TRBJ1-2; TRBD1 aligns across 12 bases. Germline CDR1 and CDR2: MGHRA and YSYEKL. This CDR3 is built from 15 residues. The trim removed 3 bases at V and 3 bases at J, leaving 2 bases unmatched. The CDR3: CASSQGQGADYGYTF. DNA of the CDR3: TGCGCCAGCAGCCAGGGACAGGGGGCGGACTATGGCTACACCTTC.

The chain employs TRBV5-1 and TRBJ1-2; TRBD1 agrees at 7 bases. CDR1 SGHRS and CDR2 YFSETQ come from the germline V gene. The CDR3 is 13 residues long. The J segment lost 6 bases and the V segment lost 4 bases, leaving 6 bases of the junction unmatched. DNA of the CDR3: TGCGCCAGCAGCCCAGACGACAGGGATGGCTACACCTTC. Protein sequence: CASSPDDRDGYTF.

V and J are TRBV5-1 and TRBJ2-3, with 9 bases fitting TRBD1. The germline V gene encodes CDR1 SGHRS and CDR2 YFSETQ. With V trimmed by 7 bases and J by 5 bases, 11 bases remained unmatched. This CDR3 comprises 15 residues. The CDR3 nucleotides read TGCGCCAGCGGCCGGACGGGACAGGGAAAAGATACGCAGTATTTT. Encoded protein: CASGRTGQGKDTQYF.

The rearrangement links TRBV12-3 or TRBV12-4 to TRBJ1-1; tentatively, D is TRBD1 (5 bases). The CDR3 consists of 13 residues. The ends were cut back, 3 bases at V and 5 bases at J, with 10 bases in the middle. In nucleotides, the CDR3 is TGTGCCAGCAGTTTGCAGGGTAGTACTGAAGCTTTCTTT. The encoded protein is CASSLQGSTEAFF.

This clone was detected once. The V and J genes are TRBV7-6 and TRBJ2-1, with TRBD1 as a possible D gene (5 bases). Germline V gives CDR1 SGHVS, CDR2 FNYEAQ. Trimming shortened V by 5 bases and J by 1 base, and 12 bases separated the two germline ends. The CDR3 loop spans 15 amino acids. The CDR3 DNA is TGTGCCAGCAGCGTGACAGCCCTTTCCTACAATGAGCAGTTCTTC. Protein: CASSVTALSYNEQFF. The whole variable domain, remainder taken from reference TRBV7-6 and TRBJ2-1, is GAGVSQSPRYKVTKRGQDVALRCDPISGHVSLYWYRQALGQGPEFLTYFNYEAQQDKSGLPNDRFSAERPEGSISTLTIQRTEQRDSAMYRCASSVTALSYNEQFFGPGTRLTVL.

The chain is built from TRBV19 and TRBJ2-3; possible D gene TRBD2, 5 bases. The V and J ends lost 10 bases and 0 bases respectively, with 11 bases between them. This CDR3 region has 13 residues. Germline CDR1 and CDR2: LNHDA and SQIVND (reference sequence). CDR3: CATGRTSTDTQYF. CDR3 sequence (DNA): TGTGCCACCGGACGGACTAGCACAGATACGCAGTATTTT.

This clone was seen a single time. The chain links TRBV19 to TRBJ1-5; TRBD1 aligns across 10 bases. V shed 5 bases and J 7 bases; nucleotides not matched to a gene: 14. The CDR3 has 17 residues. Germline CDR1 and CDR2: LNHDA and SQIVND (reference sequence). In DNA, the CDR3 is TGTGCCAGTAGTCCCAATCGTGGGACAGGGGTTGAACAGCCCCAGCATTTT. The encoded protein is CASSPNRGTGVEQPQHF. Looking up the rest from reference TRBV19 and TRBJ1-5 gives the full variable domain: DGGITQSPKYLFRKEGQNVTLSCEQNLNHDAMYWYRQDPGQGLRLIYYSQIVNDFQKGDIAEGYSVSREKKESFPLTVTSAQKNPTAFYLCASSPNRGTGVEQPQHFGDGTRLSIL.

The gene calls are TRBV7-9 and TRBJ2-5, with D perhaps assigned TRBD1 or TRBD2 (6 bases each). Germline-derived CDR1 and CDR2 are SEHNR and FQNEAQ (reference sequence). Trimming took off 4 bases at V and 4 bases at J, with 10 bases between the two ends. The CDR3 sequence is 13 residues long. DNA of the CDR3: TGTGCCAGCAGCTCCCGGGGGCCAGAGACCCAGTACTTC. As protein: CASSSRGPETQYF.

As to this clone: One junction end does not reproduce the germline sequence, and a read error may be involved. The gene calls are TRBV2 and TRBJ1-4, with D tentatively TRBD1 (6 bases). Germline V gene lookup returns CDR1 SNHLY and CDR2 FYNNEI. CDR3 length: 14 amino acids. The CDR3 loop reads CASTETGTNEKLFF. DNA for the CDR3: TGTGCCAGCACTGAAACAGGGACTAATGAAAAACTGTTTTTT.

This clone was counted only a few times. J is TRBJ1-1 and V is TRBV5-8; D gene uncertain. Germline V lookup: CDR1 SGHTS, CDR2 YDEGEE. The CDR3 runs 14 residues. V dropped 3 bases and J dropped 4 bases, with 13 bases sitting between them. The DNA of the CDR3 is TGTGCCAGCAGCTCTACTGCCGGGGTCACTGAAGCTTTCTTT. Translation gives CASSSTAGVTEAFF. The full variable domain, completed using reference TRBV5-8 and TRBJ1-1, is EAGVTQSPTHLIKTRGQQATLRCSPISGHTSVYWYQQALGLGLQFLLWYDEGEERNRGNFPPRFSGRQFPNYSSELNVNALELEDSALYLCASSSTAGVTEAFFGQGTRLTVV.